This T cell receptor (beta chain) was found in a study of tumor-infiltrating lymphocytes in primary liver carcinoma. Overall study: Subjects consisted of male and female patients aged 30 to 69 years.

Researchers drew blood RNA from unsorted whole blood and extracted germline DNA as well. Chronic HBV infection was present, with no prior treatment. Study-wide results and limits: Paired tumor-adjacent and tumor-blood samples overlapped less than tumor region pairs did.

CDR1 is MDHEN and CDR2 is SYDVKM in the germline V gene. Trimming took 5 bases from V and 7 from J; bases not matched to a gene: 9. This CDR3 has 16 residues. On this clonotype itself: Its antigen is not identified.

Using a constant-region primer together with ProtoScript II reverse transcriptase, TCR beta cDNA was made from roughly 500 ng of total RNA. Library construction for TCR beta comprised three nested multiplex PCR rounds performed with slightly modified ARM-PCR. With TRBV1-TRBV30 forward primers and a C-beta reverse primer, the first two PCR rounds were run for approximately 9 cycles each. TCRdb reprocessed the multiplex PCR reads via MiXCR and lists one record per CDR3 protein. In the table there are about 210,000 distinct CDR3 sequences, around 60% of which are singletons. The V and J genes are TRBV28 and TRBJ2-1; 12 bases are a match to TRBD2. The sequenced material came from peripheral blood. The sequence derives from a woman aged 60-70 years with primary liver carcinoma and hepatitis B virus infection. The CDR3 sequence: CASSRVGGLAGNEQFF. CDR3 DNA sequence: TGTGCCAGCAGTCGTGTGGGGGGACTAGCGGGTAATGAGCAGTTCTTC.